Below, 16 T cell receptor beta chains from the same sample are listed, as sequenced in a study of T cells in Graves' hyperthyroidism and ophthalmopathy. TCR beta CDR3 regions were amplified from RNA transcripts. An initial round of RT-PCR targeting the TCR CDR3 relied on the HTBI primer set. TCRdb recomputed calls from the multiplex PCR reads with MiXCR, one row per CDR3 protein. The table lists a few hundred thousand distinct CDR3 sequences, about a fifth of them singletons, with 40% in the top ten. Sequencing input: blood. These receptor sequences come from a man aged 18-30 years with Graves' ophthalmopathy.

The sample holds one count of this clonotype. The V call is TRBV20-1, the J call TRBJ2-3; 8 nucleotides line up with TRBD1. V lost 6 bases to trimming and J lost 4 bases; unmatched junction nucleotides: 9. The CDR3 is made up of 14 amino acids. Germline-derived CDR1 and CDR2 are DFQATT and SNEGSKA (reference sequence). This chain's CDR3 is CSASPGTGSDTQYF. The DNA for the CDR3 is TGCAGTGCCTCGCCGGGGACAGGCTCAGATACGCAGTATTTT.

This clonotype was seen repeatedly, ten times or more. This rearrangement joins TRBV5-1 to TRBJ2-5; D uncertain. Germline CDR1 SGHRS, CDR2 YFSETQ. The CDR3 covers 14 residues. V dropped 0 bases and J dropped 1 base, with 7 bases sitting between them. The CDR3, as DNA: TGCGCCAGCAGCTTGGTGGTCAGCCAAGAGACCCAGTACTTC. Translating gives CASSLVVSQETQYF.

This clonotype was seen ten or more times. The chain couples TRBV5-1 to TRBJ1-2; 7 bases agree with TRBD1. Germline CDR1 and CDR2: SGHRS and YFSETQ. The CDR3 is made up of 15 amino acids. Germline trimming cut 3 bases from V and 4 bases from J; bases unmatched to any gene: 9. The DNA for the CDR3 is TGCGCCAGCAGCTCACAGGGGCCAAACCTCTATGGCTACACCTTC. Translation: CASSSQGPNLYGYTF.

The sample holds a few counts of this clonotype. The chain employs TRBV18 and TRBJ2-7; D possibly matches TRBD1 or TRBD2 (5 bases each). Per the germline V gene, CDR1 is KGHSH and CDR2 is LQKENI. Trimming pared 3 bases from V and 7 bases from J, leaving 13 bases between. The CDR3 runs 13 residues. This CDR3 is CASSPGDGREQYF. CDR3 nucleotide sequence: TGTGCCAGCTCACCCGGGGACGGCAGAGAGCAGTACTTC.

This clonotype was seen only a few times. The CDR3 region is CASSTGARSYNEQFF. The CDR3 bases are TGTGCCAGCAGCACAGGGGCACGCTCCTACAATGAGCAGTTCTTC. This chain connects TRBV7-2 to TRBJ2-1; 7 bases match TRBD1. The CDR3 runs to 15 residues. V was pared by 5 bases and J by 0 bases, with 4 bases of the junction left unmatched. CDR1 is SGHTA, CDR2 FQGNSA, per germline. Complete variable domain (other parts from reference TRBV7-2 and TRBJ2-1): GAGVSQSPSNKVTEKGKDVELRCDPISGHTALYWYRQSLGQGLEFLIYFQGNSAPDKSGLPSDRFSAERTGGSVSTLTIQRTQQEDSAVYLCASSTGARSYNEQFFGPGTRLTVL.

The chain recombines TRBV20-1 with TRBJ2-5; 7 bases are shared with TRBD1. The CDR3 is 13 amino acids. Trimming took 3 bases from V and 4 from J; bases not matched to a gene: 5. Looked up from germline, CDR1 is DFQATT and CDR2 is SNEGSKA (reference sequence). CDR3: CSARTGNRETQYF. The DNA for the CDR3 is TGCAGTGCTAGGACAGGGAATCGAGAGACCCAGTACTTC.

This clonotype was seen repeatedly, ten times or more. J is TRBJ1-6 and V is TRBV4-1, with TRBD1 as a possible D gene (5 bases). V was clipped by 0 bases and J by 9 bases, with 12 bases between them. This CDR3 region has 15 residues. In germline, CDR1 is MGHRA, CDR2 YSYEKL. This chain's CDR3 is CASSQESQGSSPLHF. For the CDR3, the DNA is TGCGCCAGCAGCCAAGAAAGTCAGGGATCTTCACCCCTCCACTTT.

As for this clonotype: With a much larger clone just one base away, this may be a read error. The genes are TRBV6-1 and TRBJ1-1; 8 nucleotides align to TRBD1. The CDR3 consists of 14 residues. CDR1 and CDR2 from the germline V gene are MNHNS and SASEGT. Germline trimming cut 11 bases from V and 3 bases from J; bases unmatched to any gene: 11. In nucleotides, the CDR3 is TGTGCCGCCGCGGACAGGGTTGAGTACACTGAAGCTTTCTTT. As protein: CAAADRVEYTEAFF.

This clonotype was counted many times. CDR3 amino acids: CASSSGSLGAFF. CDR3 nucleotides: TGTGCCAGCAGTTCGGGGAGTCTAGGAGCTTTCTTT. The chain links TRBV27 to TRBJ1-1; unclear D gene. The CDR3 runs to 12 residues. The germline CDR1 and CDR2 sequences are MNHEY and SMNVEV (reference sequence). The V end lost 4 bases, the J end lost 10 bases, and 13 bases lay between the germline ends.

This chain connects TRBV29-1 to TRBJ1-2; the D is unclear. Trimming took 7 bases from V and 9 from J, leaving 15 bases between them. The CDR3 covers 11 residues. CDR1 is SQVTM, CDR2 ANQGSEA, per germline. CDR3: CSAQHSGSYTF. The CDR3 region has the DNA TGCAGCGCCCAACACTCGGGTAGCTACACCTTC.

This sequence joins TRBV4-1 and TRBJ2-7; D gene uncertain. Trimming took off 2 bases at V and 0 bases at J, with 8 bases between the two ends. Germline V CDR1 and CDR2: MGHRA, YSYEKL. The CDR3 is 14 residues long. This CDR3 reads CASSQLDGSYEQYF. CDR3 sequence (DNA): TGCGCCAGCAGCCAACTTGACGGCTCCTACGAGCAGTACTTC.

This clonotype came up many times. This chain joins TRBV28 and TRBJ2-7, with D perhaps matching TRBD1 (6 bases). Germline lookup yields CDR1 MDHEN and CDR2 SYDVKM. This CDR3 has 14 amino acids. Trimming took off 6 bases at V and 1 base at J, with 13 bases between the two ends. Here the CDR3 reads CASSHGTLSYEQYF. The CDR3 bases are TGTGCCAGCAGCCACGGGACACTTTCCTACGAGCAGTACTTC.

At least ten counts were recorded for this clonotype. The V gene is TRBV6-1, the J gene TRBJ2-7; D is perhaps TRBD1 (6 bases). The CDR3 contains 14 residues. From germline, CDR1 is MNHNS and CDR2 SASEGT. The V and J ends lost 7 bases and 3 bases respectively, with 16 bases between them. CDR3 bases: TGTGCCAGCACCCCCCGGGACACACTCTACGAGCAGTACTTC. This sequence encodes CASTPRDTLYEQYF.

This clonotype was observed a few times. The CDR3 loop is CASSELEGWSHEQYF. DNA of the CDR3: TGTGCCAGCAGTGAATTGGAGGGGTGGAGCCACGAGCAGTACTTC. This chain links TRBV25-1 with TRBJ2-7, with D possibly matching TRBD2 (6 bases). The germline gives CDR1 MGHDK, CDR2 SYGVNS. V lost 1 base and J lost 5, with 15 bases in between. CDR3 length: 15 amino acids.

This clonotype was seen ten or more times. The rearrangement links TRBV3-1 to TRBJ1-5; 7 bases line up with TRBD1. From germline, CDR1 is LGHDT and CDR2 YNNKEL (reference sequence). There are 16 residues in the CDR3. Trimming cost V 1 base and J 2 bases; bases outside gene matches: 5. The CDR3 is CASSQGRDRGNQPQHF. The CDR3 DNA follows: TGTGCCAGCAGCCAAGGACGTGACAGGGGCAATCAGCCCCAGCATTTT.

The table lists this clonotype with many counts. The V and J genes are TRBV7-6 and TRBJ2-1, with D possibly called TRBD1 or TRBD2 (5 bases each). This CDR3 spans 17 amino acids. CDR1 and CDR2 from the germline V gene are SGHVS and FNYEAQ. V lost 4 bases and J lost 4, with 20 bases in between. The CDR3 spells CASSSYPKGPRYNEQFF. CDR3 in DNA: TGTGCCAGCAGCTCCTACCCGAAGGGACCGAGATACAATGAGCAGTTCTTC.